This paragraph reports one T cell receptor beta chain. The antigen is not known. Compared with germline, one end of the junction differs, possibly owing to a read error. The data originate from a study of metastatic and nonmetastatic thyroid tumors. Across the study: Samples came from malignant and benign thyroid patients, and repertoires were compared across blood and tumor or nodule tissue. Points from the study as a whole: Patients with malignant thyroid tumors reportedly had significantly higher TCR beta diversity than those with benign nodules, in blood and tumor.

Thyroid surgery took place with no prior treatment in any patient. This CDR3 is built from 15 residues. Germline V CDR1 and CDR2: LNHDA, SQIVND (reference sequence). In the original analysis: Across clinicopathological groups, CDR3 differences served as the basis for building a distant-metastasis classifier for papillary thyroid cancer. TCRdb re-analyzed the PCR reads using MiXCR. These V and J calls are TCRdb output, not the study's own analysis. Here the sample spans approximately 13,000 clones, about 12% being singletons. This sequence originates from a female donor with papillary thyroid cancer or a benign thyroid nodule (not recorded which). Some clones in this sample may be carry-over from other donors' samples. Sequencing was done on a sample of blood. V gene TRBV19 combines with J gene TRBJ2-7, with 10 bases aligning to TRBD1. CDR3 protein: CAGSSGTGDVHEQYF. In nucleotides, the CDR3 is TGTGCCGGTAGTTCCGGGACAGGGGATGTCCACGAGCAGTACTTC.